This T cell receptor beta chain is from a study of T cell responses to AZD1222 COVID-19 vaccine. Study details: Second-dose schedules of about 4 or about 12 weeks were combined. Study-wide results and limits: As reported, nearly half of all spike-specific TCRs target variant regions that are unmutated. Compared with day 0, the breadth and depth of the Spike-specific TCR repertoire rose significantly after two doses of AZD1222. Most donors were white British and more were female, and clonal diversity was possibly underestimated.

V shed 4 bases, J shed 5 bases, and the junction held 8 bases outside the gene matches. The V gene's germline CDR1 is SQVTM and CDR2 ANQGSEA. CDR3 length: 14 amino acids. As concerns this clone: Its cognate antigen is unknown.

TCRdb keeps only in-frame clones here, not all; method: immunoSEQ multiplex PCR. The sample includes 100,000 to 150,000 clones, around 90% of them seen just once. This material consisted of peripheral blood, taken on day 0 of AZD1222 vaccination. This receptor was taken from an adult in good health. The chain joins TRBV29-1 to TRBJ1-2; 9 bases align to TRBD1. CDR3 DNA sequence: TGCAGCGTTGTGGGGGACAGGGATTTTTATGGCTACACCTTC. This sequence encodes CSVVGDRDFYGYTF.